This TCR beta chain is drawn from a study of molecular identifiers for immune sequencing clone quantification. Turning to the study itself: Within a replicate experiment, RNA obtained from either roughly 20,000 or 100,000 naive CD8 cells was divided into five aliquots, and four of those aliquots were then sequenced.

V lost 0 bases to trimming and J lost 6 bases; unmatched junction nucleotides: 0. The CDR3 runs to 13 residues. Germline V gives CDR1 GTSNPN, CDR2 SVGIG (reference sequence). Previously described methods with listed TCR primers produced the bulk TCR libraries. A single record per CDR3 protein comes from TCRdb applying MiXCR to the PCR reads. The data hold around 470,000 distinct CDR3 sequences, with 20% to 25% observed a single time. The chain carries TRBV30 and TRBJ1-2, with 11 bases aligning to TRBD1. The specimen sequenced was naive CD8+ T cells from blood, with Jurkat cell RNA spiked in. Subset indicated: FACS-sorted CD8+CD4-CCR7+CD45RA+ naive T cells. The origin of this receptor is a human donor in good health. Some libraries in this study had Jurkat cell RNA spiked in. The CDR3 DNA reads TGTGCCTGGAGTGTGGACAGGGGGCATGGCTACACCTTC. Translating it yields CAWSVDRGHGYTF.